Below are 29 T cell receptor beta chains sequenced from a single sample in a study of CXCR3 chemokines and chemotherapy response in bladder cancer. A single record per CDR3 protein comes from TCRdb applying MiXCR to the PCR reads. The sample includes 1,500 to 2,000 distinct CDR3 sequences, roughly 20% of them seen just once. This material was collected from a patient whose treatment included neoadjuvant chemotherapy. These TCRs come from a human donor with bladder cancer that did not respond to neoadjuvant chemotherapy.

This clonotype was seen many times. This chain links TRBV12-3 or TRBV12-4 with TRBJ1-1, with a tentative D call TRBD1 (5 bases). The CDR3 length is 14 residues. The germline V and J ends were trimmed by 5 bases and 1 base, with 11 bases remaining between them. CDR3 DNA: TGTGCCAGCAGTCCTAGGAGGGGGAACACTGAAGCTTTCTTT. Translated: CASSPRRGNTEAFF.

This clonotype showed up many times. V and J are TRBV27 and TRBJ2-7; D not certain. V was pared by 5 bases and J by 6 bases, with 14 bases between. The CDR3 has 13 amino acids. The germline gives CDR1 MNHEY, CDR2 SMNVEV (reference sequence). CDR3 sequence (DNA): TGTGCCAGCAGTCTGCCGGGTCTCGGCGAGCAGTACTTC. It is translated as CASSLPGLGEQYF.

The DNA for the CDR3 is TGTGCCAGCAGTTACGGAATTCCCGGGACAGGGGGGAATAATGAAAAACTGTTTTTT. Translated, it gives CASSYGIPGTGGNNEKLFF. V is TRBV6-5 and J is TRBJ1-4; the match to TRBD1 covers 11 bases. This CDR3 is 19 amino acids long. Trimming at V came to 2 bases and at J to 4 bases, leaving 12 bases not matched to a gene. The germline gives CDR1 MNHEY, CDR2 SVGAGI.

This clonotype ranks as medium-sized. V usage is TRBV6-6 and J usage is TRBJ2-7; 7 bases are shared with TRBD1. From germline, CDR1 is MNHNY and CDR2 SVGAGI (reference sequence). The CDR3 extends over 12 amino acids. The V segment lost 6 bases and the J segment 3 bases; nucleotides outside the gene matches: 2. The CDR3 bases are TGTGCCAGCAGCAGGGACAGCTACGAGCAGTACTTC. It encodes CASSRDSYEQYF.

This clonotype has a handful of counts. CDR3 loop: CASSPQGLETQYF. The CDR3 DNA reads TGTGCCAGCAGTCCACAGGGGTTGGAGACCCAGTACTTC. The chain joins TRBV2 to TRBJ2-5; 7 nucleotides agree with TRBD1. CDR1 SNHLY and CDR2 FYNNEI come from the germline V gene. CDR3 size: 13 residues. The V and J ends lost 5 bases and 5 bases, in that order; junction bases with no gene match: 5. The full variable domain, in which reference TRBV2 and TRBJ2-5 provide the parts outside the CDR3, is EPEVTQTPSHQVTQMGQEVILRCVPISNHLYFYWYRQILGQKVEFLVSFYNNEISEKSEIFDDQFSVERPDGSNFTLKIRSTKLEDSAMYFCASSPQGLETQYFGPGTRLLVL.

By sample share, this clonotype is medium-sized (0.01 to 0.1%). CDR3 region: CATGGTAGTNSGANVLTF. CDR3 in DNA: TGTGCCACAGGGGGGACAGCGGGGACGAACTCTGGGGCCAACGTCCTGACTTTC. The chain uses TRBV6-6 and TRBJ2-6; D may match TRBD1 or TRBD2 (7 bases each). The CDR3 sequence is 18 residues long. V lost 10 bases and J 0 bases, leaving 22 bases between the germline ends. The V gene's germline CDR1 is MNHNY and CDR2 SVGAGI (reference sequence).

In its sample, this clonotype ranks as medium-sized. The V gene is TRBV7-3, the J gene TRBJ2-1; D perhaps matches TRBD1 (6 bases). From germline, CDR1 is SGHTA and CDR2 FQGTGA. Trimming stripped 2 bases from V and 6 bases from J, with 11 bases between. The length of the CDR3 is 14 residues. Here the CDR3 DNA reads TGTGCCAGCAGCTTATGGGGGCCAGGCAATGAGCAGTTCTTC. Its protein is CASSLWGPGNEQFF.

This clonotype was observed at least ten times. The DNA of the CDR3 is TGTGCCAGCAGCTTAGGCGGCAGGTTCCCCTATGGCTACACCTTC. This translates into CASSLGGRFPYGYTF. The chain has TRBV13 and TRBJ1-2, with D hard to call. Germline CDR1 PRHDT, CDR2 FYEKMQ (reference sequence). The germline V and J ends were trimmed by 0 bases and 4 bases, with 12 bases remaining between them. CDR3 size: 15 residues.

This clonotype is labeled medium-sized. V usage is TRBV5-6 and J usage is TRBJ2-3, with 10 bases matching TRBD2. Per germline, CDR1 SGHDT and CDR2 YYEEEE. Trimming removed 0 bases from V and 2 bases from J; junction bases left unmatched: 3. The CDR3 is 16 residues long. CDR3 sequence: CASSLALAGLTDTQYF. The CDR3 nucleotides read TGTGCCAGCAGCTTGGCACTAGCGGGGCTCACAGATACGCAGTATTTT.

The rearrangement joins TRBV10-3 to TRBJ2-3; 15 nucleotides align to TRBD2. The CDR3 is 16 residues long. With V trimmed by 4 bases and J by 3 bases, 2 bases remained unmatched. CDR1 and CDR2 (germline): ENHRY, SYGVKD. The CDR3 reads CAISGGTSGGTDTQYF. In DNA, the CDR3 is TGTGCCATCAGTGGCGGGACTAGCGGGGGGACAGATACGCAGTATTTT.

Many counts were recorded for this clonotype. The chain recombines TRBV2 with TRBJ2-2, with a possible D match to TRBD2 (6 bases). The CDR3 runs 14 residues. Germline V CDR1 and CDR2: SNHLY, FYNNEI. V dropped 5 bases and J dropped 1 base, with 8 bases sitting between them. This chain's CDR3 is CASSISGNTGELFF. CDR3 in DNA: TGTGCCAGCAGTATTAGCGGGAACACCGGGGAGCTGTTTTTT.

This clonotype was recorded at least ten times. The chain is built from TRBV12-3 or TRBV12-4 and TRBJ1-5; possible D gene TRBD1, 5 bases. The CDR3 totals 14 residues. The V gene lost 3 bases and the J gene lost 1 base, with 7 bases spanning the gap. The CDR3 is CASSFGGSNQPQHF. CDR3 nucleotide sequence: TGTGCCAGCAGTTTTGGGGGAAGCAATCAGCCCCAGCATTTT.

There are a few counts of this clonotype. V usage is TRBV2 and J usage is TRBJ2-4, with D perhaps TRBD1 (7 bases). Germline values: CDR1 SNHLY, CDR2 FYNNEI. V was cut by 4 bases and J by 0 bases, with 22 bases left in between. The CDR3 is 19 amino acids. The CDR3 sequence is CASSVYQGGSRLAKNIQYF. DNA of the CDR3: TGTGCCAGCAGTGTTTATCAGGGGGGATCACGACTAGCCAAAAACATTCAGTACTTC.

As regards this clonotype: With a far larger clone one base away, a read error is the likely cause. The chain links TRBV6-6 to TRBJ2-7; maybe TRBD2 (5 bases). The germline gives CDR1 MNHNY, CDR2 SVGAGI (reference sequence). The CDR3 sequence is 13 residues long. The CDR3 bases are TGTACCAGCAGTGCGGGTCTACGTGGGGAGCAGTACTTC. It encodes CTSSAGLRGEQYF.

This clonotype was seen ten or more times. V and J are TRBV20-1 and TRBJ2-4; a possible D gene is TRBD1 (6 bases). V was pared by 3 bases and J by 4 bases, with 19 bases between. Germline V gene sequence: CDR1 DFQATT, CDR2 SNEGSKA (reference sequence). This CDR3 contains 16 residues. CDR3: CSASQQGLISKNIQYF. CDR3 DNA: TGCAGTGCTAGCCAACAGGGTTTAATATCAAAAAACATTCAGTACTTC.

Ten or more counts support this clonotype. The V and J genes are TRBV28 and TRBJ2-1; D remains ambiguous. The CDR3 totals 12 residues. Trimming cost V 1 base and J 12 bases, with 10 bases left between them. The germline V gene has CDR1 MDHEN and CDR2 SYDVKM. The CDR3 sequence: CASSLLDRGQFF. CDR3 coding DNA: TGTGCCAGCAGTTTATTGGACCGAGGGCAGTTCTTC.

By its share, this clonotype is medium-sized. This chain links TRBV30 with TRBJ2-3; TRBD2 aligns across 12 bases. Germline CDR1 reads GTSNPN; CDR2 reads SVGIG (reference sequence). V shed 0 bases and J 6 bases; nucleotides not matched to a gene: 13. The CDR3 runs to 18 residues. The CDR3 here is CAWSVKRLAGGLEDTQYF. The CDR3 DNA is TGTGCCTGGAGTGTCAAGAGGCTAGCGGGGGGGCTTGAGGATACGCAGTATTTT.

This clonotype was seen many times. The rearrangement links TRBV12-3 or TRBV12-4 to TRBJ2-3; TRBD2 agrees at 13 bases. The CDR3 is made up of 16 amino acids. V was clipped by 4 bases and J by 3 bases; unmatched bases: 4. The CDR3 spells CASSSTSGGATDTQYF. The CDR3 DNA reads as TGTGCCAGCAGTTCAACTAGCGGGGGGGCTACAGATACGCAGTATTTT.

The gene calls are TRBV7-2 and TRBJ2-3; TRBD2 matches at 14 bases. The CDR3 loop spans 15 amino acids. Germline CDR1 and CDR2: SGHTA and FQGNSA. After removal of 3 bases from V and 7 bases from J, the junction contained 3 bases not matched to a gene. CDR3 coding DNA: TGTGCCAGCAGCTTGACTAGCGGGGGGGCCCATACGCAGTATTTT. Amino acid sequence: CASSLTSGGAHTQYF.

The rearrangement uses TRBV27 and TRBJ2-3, with 13 positions matching TRBD2. The germline V gene has CDR1 MNHEY and CDR2 SMNVEV (reference sequence). The CDR3 loop spans 15 amino acids. The J segment lost 7 bases and the V segment lost 8 bases, leaving 9 bases of the junction unmatched. As DNA, the CDR3 is TGTGCCAGCGTTGGAACTAGCGGGGGGGCCCATACGCAGTATTTT. Encoded protein: CASVGTSGGAHTQYF.

This clonotype qualifies as medium-sized. J is TRBJ2-4 and V is TRBV13; TRBD1 matches 11 bases. The V and J ends lost 0 bases and 8 bases, in that order; junction bases with no gene match: 6. Per germline, CDR1 PRHDT and CDR2 FYEKMQ (reference sequence). The CDR3 is made up of 16 amino acids. The CDR3 loop is CASSLGLAGQGDIQYF. The CDR3 nucleotides read TGTGCCAGCAGCTTAGGCCTAGCGGGACAGGGGGACATTCAGTACTTC.

By sample fraction, this clonotype is medium-sized. V gene TRBV6-1 combines with J gene TRBJ2-4, with D perhaps TRBD1 or TRBD2 (6 bases each). V was trimmed by 2 bases and J by 15 bases, leaving 14 bases between them. CDR3 size: 12 residues. Germline CDR1 MNHNS, CDR2 SASEGT. CDR3 DNA sequence: TGTGCCAGCAGTGAAAATAGGGGGGACCCGTACTTC. It encodes CASSENRGDPYF.

Relative to its sample, this clonotype is large (0.1 to 1%). The chain employs TRBV27 and TRBJ1-6; D perhaps matches TRBD1 (6 bases). CDR1 MNHEY and CDR2 SMNVEV come from the germline V gene (reference sequence). Between the trimmed V and J ends, which lost 3 bases and 8 bases, there was a span of 8 bases. The CDR3 extends over 13 amino acids. DNA for the CDR3: TGTGCCAGCAGTTTGACAGGATATTCACCCCTCCACTTT. As protein: CASSLTGYSPLHF.

This clonotype was counted many times. This chain links TRBV12-3 or TRBV12-4 with TRBJ2-1, with TRBD1 as a possible D gene (6 bases). The CDR3 covers 14 residues. V shed 6 bases and J shed 4 bases, with 13 bases lying between them. The CDR3 sequence: CASRSGTPYNEQFF. Written as DNA, the CDR3 is TGTGCCAGCAGATCCGGGACACCGTACAATGAGCAGTTCTTC.

This clonotype ranks as medium-sized. This sequence joins TRBV27 and TRBJ1-2; no reliable D call. In germline, CDR1 is MNHEY, CDR2 SMNVEV (reference sequence). The V end was cut by 7 bases, the J end by 4 bases, with 10 bases between. The CDR3 totals 12 residues. The DNA for the CDR3 is TGTGCCAGCAAGGGTGAGGGCTATGGCTACACCTTC. Encoded protein: CASKGEGYGYTF.

In this sample, this clonotype is medium-sized. J is TRBJ2-4 and V is TRBV18; D could derive from TRBD1 or TRBD2 (6 bases each). Germline V gene data show CDR1 as KGHSH and CDR2 as LQKENI. Trimming left V 4 bases short and J 0 bases short, with 10 bases between. The CDR3 contains 15 residues. The CDR3 loop is CASSRGGLAKNIQYF. In DNA, the CDR3 is TGTGCCAGCTCACGAGGGGGACTAGCCAAAAACATTCAGTACTTC.

This clonotype was recorded at least ten times. The chain employs TRBV13 and TRBJ1-5; no clear D gene. The CDR3 length is 15 residues. Germline CDR1 PRHDT, CDR2 FYEKMQ (reference sequence). V was clipped by 2 bases and J by 0 bases, with 8 bases between them. This CDR3 reads CASSLSALSNQPQHF. In DNA, the CDR3 is TGTGCCAGCAGCTTAAGCGCGCTTAGCAATCAGCCCCAGCATTTT. The full variable domain, in which reference TRBV13 and TRBJ1-5 provide the parts outside the CDR3, is AAGVIQSPRHLIKEKRETATLKCYPIPRHDTVYWYQQGPGQDPQFLISFYEKMQSDKGSIPDRFSAQQFSDYHSELNMSSLELGDSALYFCASSLSALSNQPQHFGDGTRLSIL.

By sample share, this clonotype is medium-sized (0.01 to 0.1%). The rearrangement uses TRBV20-1 and TRBJ1-6, with 7 bases that match TRBD1. Trimming at V came to 0 bases and at J to 4 bases, leaving 9 bases not matched to a gene. This CDR3 has 17 residues. Germline loops: CDR1 DFQATT, CDR2 SNEGSKA (reference sequence). This CDR3 is CSARDLQGRGYNSPLHF. CDR3 sequence (DNA): TGCAGTGCTAGAGATCTACAGGGGAGAGGTTATAATTCACCCCTCCACTTT.

This chain connects TRBV6-2 or TRBV6-3 to TRBJ2-5, with TRBD2 identical over 15 bases. Germline V CDR1 and CDR2: MNHEY, SVGEGT. This CDR3 has 18 residues. V shed 4 bases and J 4 bases; nucleotides not matched to a gene: 10. The CDR3 DNA is TGTGCCAGCAGTTCGCAGCCGGGACTAGCGGGGGGAGCAGAGACCCAGTACTTC. Translated, it gives CASSSQPGLAGGAETQYF.